These T cell receptor beta chains were read from a single sample in a study of cytomegalovirus exposure and HLA in healthy donors. Profiling relied on immunoSEQ multiplex PCR, and the TCRdb table lists in-frame clones only, not all of them. The sample shows roughly 86,000 clones, around four fifths of them seen only once. The sample was PBMCs. These receptors were obtained from a man aged 50 or older in good health and CMV-seropositive. Each CDR3 is given without its conserved first and last residue. The D gene is left open where the match is weak. Where a row states a size, it is once, few, many or the class of an expanded clone; other rows omit it.

TRBJ2-5,TRBV7-9,TRBD2,-,ASSQGLAGAETQY
TRBJ1-1,TRBV6-6,-,few,ASSYPQGRDTEAF
TRBJ1-4,TRBV2,TRBD1,-,ASRQGRTNEKLF
TRBJ1-3,TRBV7-6,-,-,ASSLTLGGSAGNTIY
TRBJ2-3,TRBV6-1,-,-,ASSEVPGVSTDTQY
TRBJ1-2,TRBV7-2,-,-,ASSRQENYGYT
TRBJ1-1,TRBV5-4,TRBD1,-,ASSLWGTGGTEAF
TRBJ2-7,TRBV7-9,TRBD1,-,ASSLSQGQLAYEQY
TRBJ1-6,TRBV7-3,TRBD1,few,ASSLYSGGSSPLH
TRBJ1-4,TRBV19,-,once,ASRRRASNEKLF
TRBJ2-7,TRBV2,TRBD1,-,ASSEAGQGNYEQY
TRBJ2-3,TRBV4-2,TRBD1,few,ASSQEDRDTDTQY
TRBJ1-2,TRBV30,-,-,AWSVQPNYGYT
TRBJ2-3,TRBV27,TRBD2,-,ASSLGPSGGTDTQY
TRBJ2-5,TRBV5-1,-,-,ASSIQGREETQY
TRBJ2-1,TRBV4-1,TRBD2,-,ASSQGRSGGPYNEQF
TRBJ1-1,TRBV5-1,-,-,ASSVDFNTEAF
TRBJ1-5,TRBV5-6,-,-,ASSSPDGGPQN
TRBJ1-6,TRBV19,-,-,ASSTRGWGSPLH
TRBJ1-4,TRBV19,TRBD1,-,ASSPLGQGAGNEKLF
TRBJ1-3,TRBV14,-,-,ASSQGATGNTIY
TRBJ1-1,TRBV19,-,-,ASGNQRVGDTEAF
TRBJ1-5,TRBV4-2,-,-,ASSPPGGNQPQH
TRBJ1-1,TRBV6-5,-,-,ASRQRQATEAF
TRBJ2-7,TRBV11-1,-,-,ASSLARGSQY
TRBJ2-5,TRBV18,TRBD2,-,ASSRLAGEETQY
TRBJ2-1,TRBV4-2,TRBD2,-,ASSQELASGVSNEQF
TRBJ2-5,TRBV19,-,-,ATRDSPSQETQY
TRBJ2-7,TRBV10-2,TRBD1,-,ASALDRGYEQY
TRBJ2-3,TRBV6-5,TRBD2,-,ASSYSAGGPIDTQY
TRBJ2-3,TRBV4-2,TRBD2,-,ASSQLTSGGGTDTQY
TRBJ2-1,TRBV4-2,-,few,ASSQENGEQF
TRBJ2-5,TRBV5-6,TRBD2,-,ASSLARLAREIKETQY
TRBJ1-5,TRBV27,-,-,ASSSFGGRLERPQH
TRBJ1-6,TRBV27,-,-,ATGGRRNSPLH
TRBJ1-2,TRBV27,TRBD1,-,ASSLSQGAILYGYT
TRBJ2-5,TRBV4-2,TRBD2,-,ASSRRVSSGEYQETQY
TRBJ2-2,TRBV10-3,-,-,AISENVQFANTGELF
TRBJ1-4,TRBV19,TRBD1,few,ASSIPGQGYEKLF
TRBJ1-6,TRBV5-1,-,-,ASSLETVNSPLH